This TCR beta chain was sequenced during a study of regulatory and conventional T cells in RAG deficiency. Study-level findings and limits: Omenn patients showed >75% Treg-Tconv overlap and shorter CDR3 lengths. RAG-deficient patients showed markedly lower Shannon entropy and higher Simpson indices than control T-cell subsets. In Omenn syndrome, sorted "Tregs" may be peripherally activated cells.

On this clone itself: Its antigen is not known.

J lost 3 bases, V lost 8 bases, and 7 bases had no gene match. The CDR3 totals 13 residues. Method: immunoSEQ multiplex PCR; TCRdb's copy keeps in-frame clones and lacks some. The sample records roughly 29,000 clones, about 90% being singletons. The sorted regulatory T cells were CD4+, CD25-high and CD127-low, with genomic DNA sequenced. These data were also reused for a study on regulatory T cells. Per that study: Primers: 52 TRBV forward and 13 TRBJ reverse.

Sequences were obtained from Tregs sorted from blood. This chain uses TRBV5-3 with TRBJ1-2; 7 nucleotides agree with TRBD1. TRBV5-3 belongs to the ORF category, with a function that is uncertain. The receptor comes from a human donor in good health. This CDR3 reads CASSPQGDYGYTF. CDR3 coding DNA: TGTGCCAGCAGCCCTCAGGGGGACTATGGCTACACCTTC.